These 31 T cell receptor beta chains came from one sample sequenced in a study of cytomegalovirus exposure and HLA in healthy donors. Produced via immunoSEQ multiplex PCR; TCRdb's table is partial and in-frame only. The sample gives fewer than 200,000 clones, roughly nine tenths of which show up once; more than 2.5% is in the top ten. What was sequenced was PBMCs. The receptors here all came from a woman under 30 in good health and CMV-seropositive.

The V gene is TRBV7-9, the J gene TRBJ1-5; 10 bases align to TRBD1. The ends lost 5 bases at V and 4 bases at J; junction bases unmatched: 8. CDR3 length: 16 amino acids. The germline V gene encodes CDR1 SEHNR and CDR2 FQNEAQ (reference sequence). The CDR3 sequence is CASSLGQGSFNQPQHF. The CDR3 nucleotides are TGTGCCAGCAGCCTGGGACAGGGGAGCTTTAATCAGCCCCAGCATTTT. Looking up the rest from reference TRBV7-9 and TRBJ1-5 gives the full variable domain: DTGVSQNPRHKITKRGQNVTFRCDPISEHNRLYWYRQTLGQGPEFLTYFQNEAQLEKSRLLSDRFSAERPKGSFSTLEIQRTEQGDSAMYLCASSLGQGSFNQPQHFGDGTRLSIL.

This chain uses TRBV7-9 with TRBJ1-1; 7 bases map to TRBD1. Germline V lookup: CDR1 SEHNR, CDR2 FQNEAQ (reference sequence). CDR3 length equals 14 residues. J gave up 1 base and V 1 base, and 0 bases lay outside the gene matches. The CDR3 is CASSLGTGNTEAFF. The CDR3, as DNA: TGTGCCAGCAGCTTAGGGACAGGGAACACTGAAGCTTTCTTT. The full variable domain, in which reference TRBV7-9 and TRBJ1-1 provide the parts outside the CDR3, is DTGVSQNPRHKITKRGQNVTFRCDPISEHNRLYWYRQTLGQGPEFLTYFQNEAQLEKSRLLSDRFSAERPKGSFSTLEIQRTEQGDSAMYLCASSLGTGNTEAFFGQGTRLTVV.

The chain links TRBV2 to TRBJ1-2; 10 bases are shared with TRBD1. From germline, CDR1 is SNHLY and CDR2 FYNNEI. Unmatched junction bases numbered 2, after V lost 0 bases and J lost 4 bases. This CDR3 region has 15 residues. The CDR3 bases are TGTGCCAGCAGTGAAGCCGACAGGGGGCCCTATGGCTACACCTTC. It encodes CASSEADRGPYGYTF. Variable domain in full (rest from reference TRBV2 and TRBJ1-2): EPEVTQTPSHQVTQMGQEVILRCVPISNHLYFYWYRQILGQKVEFLVSFYNNEISEKSEIFDDQFSVERPDGSNFTLKIRSTKLEDSAMYFCASSEADRGPYGYTFGSGTRLTVV.

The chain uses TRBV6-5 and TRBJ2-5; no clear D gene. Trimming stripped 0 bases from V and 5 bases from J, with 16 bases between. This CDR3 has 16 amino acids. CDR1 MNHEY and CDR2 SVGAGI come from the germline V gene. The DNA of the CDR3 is TGTGCCAGCAGTTACTCGACACTCACCATGGGCGAGACCCAGTACTTC. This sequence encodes CASSYSTLTMGETQYF.

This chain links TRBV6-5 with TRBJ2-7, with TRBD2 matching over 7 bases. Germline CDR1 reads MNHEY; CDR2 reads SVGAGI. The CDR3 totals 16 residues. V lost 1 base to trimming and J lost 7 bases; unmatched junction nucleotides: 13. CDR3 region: CASSYWADGSAGEQYF. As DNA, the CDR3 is TGTGCCAGCAGTTACTGGGCGGACGGGTCAGCGGGGGAGCAGTACTTC.

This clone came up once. CDR3 DNA sequence: TGTGCCAGTAGCCTCAGGGCCCCGCAAGGCAATGAGCAGTTCTTC. It translates to CASSLRAPQGNEQFF. This chain connects TRBV19 to TRBJ2-1; D perhaps matches TRBD1 (5 bases). The germline V gene encodes CDR1 LNHDA and CDR2 SQIVND (reference sequence). CDR3 length: 15 residues. V lost 6 bases to trimming and J lost 6 bases, with 18 bases between them.

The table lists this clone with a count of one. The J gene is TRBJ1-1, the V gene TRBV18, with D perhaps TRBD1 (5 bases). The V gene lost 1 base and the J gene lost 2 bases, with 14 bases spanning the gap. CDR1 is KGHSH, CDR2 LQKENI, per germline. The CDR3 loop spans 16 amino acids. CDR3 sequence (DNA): TGTGCCAGCTCACCACAGAACGGGGGAGGCAACACTGAAGCTTTCTTT. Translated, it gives CASSPQNGGGNTEAFF.

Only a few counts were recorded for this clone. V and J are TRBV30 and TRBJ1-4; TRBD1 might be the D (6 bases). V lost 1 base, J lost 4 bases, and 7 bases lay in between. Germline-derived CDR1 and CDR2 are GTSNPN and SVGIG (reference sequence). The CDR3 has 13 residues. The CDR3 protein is CAWSGQVNEKLFF. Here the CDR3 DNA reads TGTGCCTGGAGTGGACAGGTTAATGAAAAACTGTTTTTT. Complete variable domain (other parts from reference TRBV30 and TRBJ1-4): SQTIHQWPATLVQPVGSPLSLECTVEGTSNPNLYWYRQAAGRGLQLLFYSVGIGQISSEVPQNLSASRPQDRQFILSSKKLLLSDSGFYLCAWSGQVNEKLFFGSGTQLSVL.

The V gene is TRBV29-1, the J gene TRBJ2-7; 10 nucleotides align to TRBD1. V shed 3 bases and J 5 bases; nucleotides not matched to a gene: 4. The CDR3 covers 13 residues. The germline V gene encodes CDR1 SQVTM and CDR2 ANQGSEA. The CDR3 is CSVEDRGTHEQYF. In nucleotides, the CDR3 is TGCAGCGTTGAGGACAGGGGGACCCACGAGCAGTACTTC.

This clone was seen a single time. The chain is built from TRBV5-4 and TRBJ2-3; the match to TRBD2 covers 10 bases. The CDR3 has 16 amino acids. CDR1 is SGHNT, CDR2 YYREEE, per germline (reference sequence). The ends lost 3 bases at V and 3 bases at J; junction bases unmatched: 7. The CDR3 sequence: CASSYLAGGTTDTQYF. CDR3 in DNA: TGTGCCAGCAGCTATTTAGCGGGAGGAACGACAGATACGCAGTATTTT.

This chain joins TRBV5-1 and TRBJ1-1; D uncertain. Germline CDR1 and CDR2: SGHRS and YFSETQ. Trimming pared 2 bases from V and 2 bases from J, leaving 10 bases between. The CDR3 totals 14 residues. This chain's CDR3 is CASSFGQINTEAFF. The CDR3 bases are TGCGCCAGCAGCTTTGGGCAGATAAACACTGAAGCTTTCTTT.

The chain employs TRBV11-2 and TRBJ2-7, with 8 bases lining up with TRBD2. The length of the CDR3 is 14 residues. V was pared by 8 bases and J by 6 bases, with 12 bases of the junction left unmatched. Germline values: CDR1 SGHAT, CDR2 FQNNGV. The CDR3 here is CASCLSGGDCEQYF. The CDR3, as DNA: TGTGCCAGCTGCCTCTCCGGGGGGGATTGCGAGCAGTACTTC.

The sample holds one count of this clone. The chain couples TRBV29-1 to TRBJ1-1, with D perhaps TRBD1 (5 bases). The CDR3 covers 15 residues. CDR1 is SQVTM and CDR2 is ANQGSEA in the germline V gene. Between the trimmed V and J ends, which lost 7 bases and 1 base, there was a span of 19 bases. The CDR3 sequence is CSANPGGRRNTEAFF. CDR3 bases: TGCAGCGCCAATCCCGGGGGACGGAGGAACACTGAAGCTTTCTTT. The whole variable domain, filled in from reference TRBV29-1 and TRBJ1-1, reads SAVISQKPSRDICQRGTSLTIQCQVDSQVTMMFWYRQQPGQSLTLIATANQGSEATYESGFVIDKFPISRPNLTFSTLTVSNMSPEDSSIYLCSANPGGRRNTEAFFGQGTRLTVV.

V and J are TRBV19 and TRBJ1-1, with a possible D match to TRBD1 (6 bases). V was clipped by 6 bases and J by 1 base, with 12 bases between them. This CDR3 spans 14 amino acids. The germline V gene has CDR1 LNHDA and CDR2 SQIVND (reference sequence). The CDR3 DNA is TGTGCCAGTAGACAGGGTGGCTCGAACACTGAAGCTTTCTTT. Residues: CASRQGGSNTEAFF.

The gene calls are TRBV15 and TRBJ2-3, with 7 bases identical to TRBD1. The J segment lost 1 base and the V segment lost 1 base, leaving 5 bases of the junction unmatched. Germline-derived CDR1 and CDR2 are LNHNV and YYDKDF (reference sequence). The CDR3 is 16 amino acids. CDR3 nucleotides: TGTGCCACCAGCAGAGCACCAGGGGGTCGCACAGATACGCAGTATTTT. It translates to CATSRAPGGRTDTQYF.

CDR3 in DNA: TGTGCCAGCAGCCAAGTAGCGGGAGACTACAATGAGCAGTTCTTC. As protein: CASSQVAGDYNEQFF. This rearrangement joins TRBV4-2 to TRBJ2-1, with 9 positions matching TRBD2. With V trimmed by 1 base and J by 3 bases, 1 base remained unmatched. Germline V lookup: CDR1 LGHNA, CDR2 YNFKEQ. The CDR3 contains 15 residues.

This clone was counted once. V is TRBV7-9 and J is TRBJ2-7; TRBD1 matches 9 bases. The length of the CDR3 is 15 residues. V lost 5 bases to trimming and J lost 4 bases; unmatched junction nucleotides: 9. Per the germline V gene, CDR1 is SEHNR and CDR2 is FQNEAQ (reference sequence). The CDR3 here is CASSVTGGFPYEQYF. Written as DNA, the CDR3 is TGTGCCAGCAGCGTGACAGGGGGGTTCCCATACGAGCAGTACTTC.

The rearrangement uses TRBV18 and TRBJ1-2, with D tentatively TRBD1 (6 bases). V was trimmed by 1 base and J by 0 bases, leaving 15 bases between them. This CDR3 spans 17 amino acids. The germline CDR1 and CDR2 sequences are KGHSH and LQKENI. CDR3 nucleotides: TGTGCCAGCTCACCACAGAATCCTCGGACAGCTAACTATGGCTACACCTTC. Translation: CASSPQNPRTANYGYTF.

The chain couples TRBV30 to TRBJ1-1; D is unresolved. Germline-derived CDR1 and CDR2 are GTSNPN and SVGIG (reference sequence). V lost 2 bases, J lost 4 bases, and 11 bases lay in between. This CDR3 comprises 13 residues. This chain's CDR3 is CAWSSGVSTEAFF. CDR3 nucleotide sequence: TGTGCCTGGAGTTCCGGGGTTAGCACTGAAGCTTTCTTT. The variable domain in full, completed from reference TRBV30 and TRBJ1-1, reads SQTIHQWPATLVQPVGSPLSLECTVEGTSNPNLYWYRQAAGRGLQLLFYSVGIGQISSEVPQNLSASRPQDRQFILSSKKLLLSDSGFYLCAWSSGVSTEAFFGQGTRLTVV.

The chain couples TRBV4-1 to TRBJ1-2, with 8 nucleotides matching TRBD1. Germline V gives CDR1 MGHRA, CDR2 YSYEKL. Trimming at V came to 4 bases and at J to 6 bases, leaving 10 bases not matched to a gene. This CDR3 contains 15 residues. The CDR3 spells CASSPPGQGANGYTF. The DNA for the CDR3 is TGCGCCAGCAGCCCCCCAGGCCAGGGGGCTAATGGCTACACCTTC.

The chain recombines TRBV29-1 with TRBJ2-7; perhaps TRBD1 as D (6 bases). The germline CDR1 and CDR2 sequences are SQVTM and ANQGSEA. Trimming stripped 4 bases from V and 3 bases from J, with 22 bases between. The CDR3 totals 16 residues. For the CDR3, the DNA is TGCAGCGTTGCTGGTACCAGGGGCCTACCCCGCTACGAGCAGTACTTC. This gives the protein CSVAGTRGLPRYEQYF.

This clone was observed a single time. In DNA form, the CDR3 reads TGTGCCAGTAGTATCCCCTTCGCGGAGACCCAGTACTTC. Amino acid sequence: CASSIPFAETQYF. The chain carries TRBV19 and TRBJ2-5; D gene ambiguous. Germline V gives CDR1 LNHDA, CDR2 SQIVND (reference sequence). CDR3 length equals 13 residues. Trimming shortened V by 3 bases and J by 5 bases, and 10 bases separated the two germline ends.

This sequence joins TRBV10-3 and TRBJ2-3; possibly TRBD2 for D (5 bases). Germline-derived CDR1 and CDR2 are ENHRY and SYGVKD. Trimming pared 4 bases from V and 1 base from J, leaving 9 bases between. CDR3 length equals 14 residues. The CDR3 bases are TGTGCCATCAGTGCGGGGATGGGCACAGATACGCAGTATTTT. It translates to CAISAGMGTDTQYF.

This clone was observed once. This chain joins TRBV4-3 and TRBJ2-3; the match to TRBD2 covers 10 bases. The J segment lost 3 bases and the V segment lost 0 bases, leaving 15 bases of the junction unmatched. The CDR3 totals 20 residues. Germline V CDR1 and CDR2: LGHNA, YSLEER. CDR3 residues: CASSQEGVASGRVSTDTQYF. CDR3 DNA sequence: TGCGCCAGCAGCCAAGAGGGTGTGGCTAGCGGGAGAGTTTCAACAGATACGCAGTATTTT.

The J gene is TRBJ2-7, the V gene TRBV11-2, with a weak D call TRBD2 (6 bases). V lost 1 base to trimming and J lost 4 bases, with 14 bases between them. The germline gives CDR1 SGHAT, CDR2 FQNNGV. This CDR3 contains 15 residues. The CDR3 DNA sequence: TGTGCCAGCAGCTTAGGCCCTAGCGAAGTTTACGAGCAGTACTTC. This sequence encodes CASSLGPSEVYEQYF.

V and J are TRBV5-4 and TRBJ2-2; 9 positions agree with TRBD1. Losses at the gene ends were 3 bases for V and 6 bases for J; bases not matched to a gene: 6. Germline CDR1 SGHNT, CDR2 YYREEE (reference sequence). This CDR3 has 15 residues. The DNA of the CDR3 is TGTGCCAGCAGCTCGAACAGGGGGCGCCCCGGGGAGCTGTTTTTT. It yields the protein CASSSNRGRPGELFF.

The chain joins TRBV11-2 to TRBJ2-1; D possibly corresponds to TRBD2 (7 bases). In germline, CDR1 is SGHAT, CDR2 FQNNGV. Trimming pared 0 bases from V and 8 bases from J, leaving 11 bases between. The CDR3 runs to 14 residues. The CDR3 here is CASSLDPGGYEQFF. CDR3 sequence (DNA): TGTGCCAGCAGCTTAGATCCGGGGGGCTATGAGCAGTTCTTC.

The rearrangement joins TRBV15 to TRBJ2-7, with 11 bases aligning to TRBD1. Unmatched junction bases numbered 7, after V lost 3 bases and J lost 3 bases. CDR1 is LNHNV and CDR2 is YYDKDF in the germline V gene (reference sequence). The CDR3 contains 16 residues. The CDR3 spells CATSRETGTGGYEQYF. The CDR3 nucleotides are TGTGCCACCAGCAGGGAAACAGGGACAGGGGGCTACGAGCAGTACTTC.

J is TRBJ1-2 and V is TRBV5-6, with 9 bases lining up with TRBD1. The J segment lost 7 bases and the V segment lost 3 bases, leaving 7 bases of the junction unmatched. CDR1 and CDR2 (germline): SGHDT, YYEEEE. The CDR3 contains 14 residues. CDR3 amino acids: CASSWDRVNFGYTF. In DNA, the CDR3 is TGTGCCAGCAGCTGGGACAGGGTGAATTTTGGCTACACCTTC.

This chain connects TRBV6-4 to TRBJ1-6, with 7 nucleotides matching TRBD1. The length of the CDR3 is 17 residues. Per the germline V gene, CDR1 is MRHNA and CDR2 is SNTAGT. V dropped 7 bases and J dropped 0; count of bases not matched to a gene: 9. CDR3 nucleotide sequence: TGTGCCAGCATGCCCGGTCAGGGGGGCTCCTATAATTCACCCCTCCACTTT. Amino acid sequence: CASMPGQGGSYNSPLHF.

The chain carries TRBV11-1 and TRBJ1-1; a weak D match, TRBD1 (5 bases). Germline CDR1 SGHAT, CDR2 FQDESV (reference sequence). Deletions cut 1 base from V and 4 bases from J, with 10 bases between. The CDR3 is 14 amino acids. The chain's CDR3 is CASSLELGGTEAFF. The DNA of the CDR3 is TGTGCCAGCAGCTTAGAGCTCGGGGGCACTGAAGCTTTCTTT. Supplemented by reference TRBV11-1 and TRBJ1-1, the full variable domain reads EAEVAQSPRYKITEKSQAVAFWCDPISGHATLYWYRQILGQGPELLVQFQDESVVDDSQLPKDRFSAERLKGVDSTLKIQPAELGDSAMYLCASSLELGGTEAFFGQGTRLTVV.